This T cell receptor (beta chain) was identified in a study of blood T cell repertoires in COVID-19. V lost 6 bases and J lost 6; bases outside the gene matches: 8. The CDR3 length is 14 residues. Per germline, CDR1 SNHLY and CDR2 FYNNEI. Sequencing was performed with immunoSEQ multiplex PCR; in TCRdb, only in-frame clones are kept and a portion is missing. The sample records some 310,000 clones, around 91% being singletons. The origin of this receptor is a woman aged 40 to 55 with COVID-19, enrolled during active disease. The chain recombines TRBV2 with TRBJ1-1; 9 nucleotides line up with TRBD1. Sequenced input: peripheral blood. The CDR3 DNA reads TGTGCCAGCAGGGGGGACAGGGTAGGCGCTGAAGCTTTCTTT. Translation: CASRGDRVGAEAFF.